The 9 T cell receptor beta chains listed next were all sequenced from one sample in a study of regulatory T cells in long-lasting Graves disease. Regarding time point: persistent/refractory GD, antithyroid drugs over 5 years with positive TRAb. From PBMCs, RNA was extracted and then used to make the TCR library. Assembly of TCR beta libraries relied on iRepertoire HTBI primers together with Arm-PCR of CDR3 regions. TCRdb reprocessed the multiplex PCR reads with MiXCR, giving one entry per CDR3 protein. This sample yields under 450,000 distinct CDR3 sequences, of which roughly 20% are seen a single time; roughly a quarter belongs to the top ten. The sample here was peripheral blood mononuclear cells (PBMCs), taken when the disease was refractory, from a patient treated with antithyroid drugs. Every receptor here comes from a woman aged 40 to 49 with Graves disease.

The rearrangement joins TRBV10-1 to TRBJ2-1; 14 positions match TRBD2. Germline V gene lookup returns CDR1 WNHNN and CDR2 SYGVQD (reference sequence). J lost 9 bases, V lost 3 bases, and 4 bases had no gene match. The CDR3 runs 15 residues. The CDR3 DNA reads as TGCGCCAGCAGTGAAGGGACTAGCGGGAGTGGTGAGCAGTTCTTC. Translated: CASSEGTSGSGEQFF.

In this sample, this clonotype turned up many times. The genes are TRBV10-2 and TRBJ2-7; D possibly corresponds to TRBD2 (6 bases). The length of the CDR3 is 16 residues. Trimming cost V 7 bases and J 4 bases, with 23 bases left between them. Per germline, CDR1 WSHSY and CDR2 SAAADI. CDR3 sequence reads: CASTRLAGRMIYEQYF. CDR3 DNA: TGCGCCAGCACCCGTCTTGCGGGGCGAATGATTTACGAGCAGTACTTC.

This clonotype was counted many times. The V gene is TRBV6-1, the J gene TRBJ1-1; 8 bases map to TRBD1. CDR1 and CDR2 (germline): MNHNS, SASEGT. The length of the CDR3 is 19 residues. Trimming removed 9 bases from V and 0 bases from J; junction bases left unmatched: 21. CDR3 amino acids: CARTKGGHFRGPVNTEAFF. For the CDR3, the DNA is TGTGCCAGGACGAAAGGGGGACACTTCAGGGGGCCGGTGAACACTGAAGCTTTCTTT.

The V gene is TRBV7-3, the J gene TRBJ2-2; no clear D gene. This CDR3 is 15 amino acids long. V lost 2 bases, J lost 1 base, and 8 bases lay in between. Germline-derived CDR1 and CDR2 are SGHTA and FQGTGA. The CDR3 nucleotides are TGTGCCAGCAGCTTAGCTCCGGGGAACACCGGGGAGCTGTTTTTT. Protein product: CASSLAPGNTGELFF.

This clonotype occurred many times. The genes are TRBV11-1 and TRBJ2-2; D uncertain. Germline V gene sequence: CDR1 SGHAT, CDR2 FQDESV (reference sequence). Between the trimmed V and J ends, which lost 5 bases and 3 bases, there was a span of 16 bases. This CDR3 is built from 16 residues. The CDR3 reads CASSPMGDFDTGELFF. The CDR3 nucleotides are TGTGCCAGCAGCCCCATGGGTGACTTTGACACCGGGGAGCTGTTTTTT.

This clonotype occurred many times. The chain uses TRBV20-1 and TRBJ1-5, with 8 bases identical to TRBD1. Germline CDR1 reads DFQATT; CDR2 reads SNEGSKA (reference sequence). V dropped 3 bases and J dropped 4; count of bases not matched to a gene: 8. CDR3 length equals 15 residues. CDR3 region: CSASVGTGFNQPQHF. CDR3 nucleotides: TGCAGTGCTAGTGTAGGGACAGGCTTTAATCAGCCCCAGCATTTT.

In this sample, this clonotype turned up many times. CDR3 region: CATSRDRNSPLHF. The CDR3 DNA is TGTGCCACCAGTAGGGACCGTAATTCACCCCTCCACTTT. V and J are TRBV15 and TRBJ1-6, with D tentatively TRBD1 (5 bases). Germline V lookup: CDR1 LNHNV, CDR2 YYDKDF (reference sequence). Trimming removed 6 bases from V and 6 bases from J, with 9 bases in between. The CDR3 is made up of 13 amino acids.

The chain has TRBV27 and TRBJ2-7; either TRBD1 or TRBD2 may fit D (5 bases each). V was trimmed by 5 bases and J by 0 bases, leaving 20 bases between them. Germline V lookup: CDR1 MNHEY, CDR2 SMNVEV (reference sequence). This CDR3 is built from 17 residues. The CDR3 spells CASSPIGGRFSSYEQYF. CDR3 in DNA: TGTGCCAGCAGTCCGATTGGGGGAAGGTTCAGCTCCTACGAGCAGTACTTC.

This clonotype was counted only a few times. The chain carries TRBV3-1 and TRBJ2-2, with D maybe TRBD1 (5 bases). Germline loops: CDR1 LGHDT, CDR2 YNNKEL (reference sequence). The ends were cut back, 4 bases at V and 5 bases at J, with 11 bases in the middle. The CDR3 extends over 14 amino acids. For the CDR3, the DNA is TGTGCCAGCAGCCCGACAGTCTCTACCGGGGAGCTGTTTTTT. Its protein product is CASSPTVSTGELFF.